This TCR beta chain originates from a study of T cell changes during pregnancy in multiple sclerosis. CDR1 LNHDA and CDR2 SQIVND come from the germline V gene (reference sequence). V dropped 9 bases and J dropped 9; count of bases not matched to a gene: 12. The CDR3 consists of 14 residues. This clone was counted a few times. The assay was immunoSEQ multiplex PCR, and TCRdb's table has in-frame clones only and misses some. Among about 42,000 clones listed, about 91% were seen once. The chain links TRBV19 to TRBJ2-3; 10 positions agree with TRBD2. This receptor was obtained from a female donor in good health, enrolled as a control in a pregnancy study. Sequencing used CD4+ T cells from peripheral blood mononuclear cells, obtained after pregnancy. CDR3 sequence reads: CASSWTSGVETQYF. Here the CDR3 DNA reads TGTGCCAGCTCCTGGACTAGCGGAGTAGAGACGCAGTATTTT.